The 6 T cell receptor beta chains given below trace back to one sample, sequenced in a study of blood T cell repertoires in COVID-19. Sequenced by immunoSEQ multiplex PCR; TCRdb stores in-frame clones only, minus some. Here the sample spans some 340,000 clones, around 83% being singletons. The sample consisted of PBMCs or T cells enriched from blood (not recorded which). These receptors came from a woman aged 50 to 60 who had recovered from COVID-19.

The V and J genes are TRBV12-3 or TRBV12-4 and TRBJ1-4; weak D call: TRBD1 (5 bases). The ends were cut back, 6 bases at V and 6 bases at J, with 11 bases in the middle. The CDR3 extends over 13 amino acids. The CDR3 reads CASRRTTHEKLFF. The DNA of the CDR3 is TGTGCCAGCAGGCGGACAACGCATGAAAAACTGTTTTTT.

The rearrangement links TRBV6-1 to TRBJ2-5; 11 bases align to TRBD2. Unmatched junction bases numbered 2, after V lost 3 bases and J lost 5 bases. The CDR3 has 14 residues. Germline CDR1 MNHNS, CDR2 SASEGT. CDR3 loop: CASSEWTSGETQYF. The CDR3 nucleotides read TGTGCCAGCAGTGAGTGGACTAGCGGGGAGACCCAGTACTTC.

The chain is built from TRBV6-5 and TRBJ1-1, with 7 nucleotides matching TRBD1. The V segment lost 5 bases and the J segment 3 bases; nucleotides outside the gene matches: 6. Germline CDR1 reads MNHEY; CDR2 reads SVGAGI. There are 14 residues in the CDR3. CDR3 sequence (DNA): TGTGCCAGCAGTCCCGGGACAGTGTACACTGAAGCTTTCTTT. This encodes CASSPGTVYTEAFF.

The rearrangement joins TRBV3-1 (or the pseudogene TRBV3-2) to TRBJ1-5, with a possible D match to TRBD1 (5 bases). This CDR3 region has 15 residues. V was pared by 3 bases and J by 4 bases, with 13 bases between. The germline V gene encodes CDR1 LGHDT and CDR2 YNNKEL (reference sequence). CDR3 nucleotides: TGTGCCAGCAGCCAGGGAGGGACGGCGAATCAGCCCCAGCATTTT. Protein: CASSQGGTANQPQHF.

Only a few counts were recorded for this clone. As DNA, the CDR3 is TGTGCCAGCAGCGGCCGGGACAGGGCCTACGAGCAGTACTTC. Translated: CASSGRDRAYEQYF. The V and J genes are TRBV7-9 and TRBJ2-7; 9 bases are a match to TRBD1. CDR1 SEHNR and CDR2 FQNEAQ come from the germline V gene (reference sequence). The CDR3 has 14 residues. The V segment lost 5 bases and the J segment 2 bases; nucleotides outside the gene matches: 4. The entire variable domain, with the rest obtained from reference TRBV7-9 and TRBJ2-7, is as follows: DTGVSQNPRHKITKRGQNVTFRCDPISEHNRLYWYRQTLGQGPEFLTYFQNEAQLEKSRLLSDRFSAERPKGSFSTLEIQRTEQGDSAMYLCASSGRDRAYEQYFGPGTRLTVT.

The rearrangement uses TRBV4-3 and TRBJ1-2, with 9 bases that match TRBD1. This CDR3 contains 16 residues. CDR1 and CDR2 from the germline V gene are LGHNA and YSLEER. V shed 3 bases, J shed 8 bases, and the junction held 13 bases outside the gene matches. CDR3: CASSQTGGIFAGGYTF. The DNA of the CDR3 is TGCGCCAGCAGCCAGACAGGGGGTATCTTCGCTGGGGGCTACACCTTC.